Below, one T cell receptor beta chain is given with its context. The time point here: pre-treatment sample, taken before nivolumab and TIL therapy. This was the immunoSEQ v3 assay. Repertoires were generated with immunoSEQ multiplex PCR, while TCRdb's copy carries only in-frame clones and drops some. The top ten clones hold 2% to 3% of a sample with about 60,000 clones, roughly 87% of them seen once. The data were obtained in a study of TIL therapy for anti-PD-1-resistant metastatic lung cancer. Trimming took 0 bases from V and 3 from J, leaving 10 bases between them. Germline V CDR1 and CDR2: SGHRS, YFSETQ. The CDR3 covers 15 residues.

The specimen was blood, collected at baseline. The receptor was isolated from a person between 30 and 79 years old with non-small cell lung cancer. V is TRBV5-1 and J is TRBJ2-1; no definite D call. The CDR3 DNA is TGCGCCAGCAGCTTGGAAAGCGCGGACTACAATGAGCAGTTCTTC. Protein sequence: CASSLESADYNEQFF.